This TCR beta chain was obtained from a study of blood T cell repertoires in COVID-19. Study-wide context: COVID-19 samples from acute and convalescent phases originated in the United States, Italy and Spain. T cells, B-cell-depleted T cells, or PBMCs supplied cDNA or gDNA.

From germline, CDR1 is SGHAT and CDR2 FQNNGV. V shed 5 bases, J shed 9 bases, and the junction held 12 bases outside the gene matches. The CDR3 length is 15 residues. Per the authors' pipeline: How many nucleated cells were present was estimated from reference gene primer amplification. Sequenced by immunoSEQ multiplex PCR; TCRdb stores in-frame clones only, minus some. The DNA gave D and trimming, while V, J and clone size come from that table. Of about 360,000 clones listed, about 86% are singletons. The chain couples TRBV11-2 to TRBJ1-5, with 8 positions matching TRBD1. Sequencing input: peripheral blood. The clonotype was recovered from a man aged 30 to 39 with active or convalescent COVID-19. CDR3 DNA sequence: TGTGCCAGCAGCCCCGCCGGGACAGGTTCAGGGCCCCAGCATTTT. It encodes CASSPAGTGSGPQHF.